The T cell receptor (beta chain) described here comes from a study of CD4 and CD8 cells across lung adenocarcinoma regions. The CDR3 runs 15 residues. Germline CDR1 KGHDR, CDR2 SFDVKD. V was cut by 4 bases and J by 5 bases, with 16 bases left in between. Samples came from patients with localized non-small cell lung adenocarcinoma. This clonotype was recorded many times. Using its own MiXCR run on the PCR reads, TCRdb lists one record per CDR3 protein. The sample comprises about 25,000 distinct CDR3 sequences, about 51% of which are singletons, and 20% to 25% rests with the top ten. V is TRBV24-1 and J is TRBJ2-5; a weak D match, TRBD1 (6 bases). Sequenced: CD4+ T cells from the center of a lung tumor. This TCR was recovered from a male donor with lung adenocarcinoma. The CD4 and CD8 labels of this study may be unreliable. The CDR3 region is CATSDPRQGWETQYF. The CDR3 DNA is TGTGCCACCAGTGACCCGAGGCAGGGGTGGGAGACCCAGTACTTC.